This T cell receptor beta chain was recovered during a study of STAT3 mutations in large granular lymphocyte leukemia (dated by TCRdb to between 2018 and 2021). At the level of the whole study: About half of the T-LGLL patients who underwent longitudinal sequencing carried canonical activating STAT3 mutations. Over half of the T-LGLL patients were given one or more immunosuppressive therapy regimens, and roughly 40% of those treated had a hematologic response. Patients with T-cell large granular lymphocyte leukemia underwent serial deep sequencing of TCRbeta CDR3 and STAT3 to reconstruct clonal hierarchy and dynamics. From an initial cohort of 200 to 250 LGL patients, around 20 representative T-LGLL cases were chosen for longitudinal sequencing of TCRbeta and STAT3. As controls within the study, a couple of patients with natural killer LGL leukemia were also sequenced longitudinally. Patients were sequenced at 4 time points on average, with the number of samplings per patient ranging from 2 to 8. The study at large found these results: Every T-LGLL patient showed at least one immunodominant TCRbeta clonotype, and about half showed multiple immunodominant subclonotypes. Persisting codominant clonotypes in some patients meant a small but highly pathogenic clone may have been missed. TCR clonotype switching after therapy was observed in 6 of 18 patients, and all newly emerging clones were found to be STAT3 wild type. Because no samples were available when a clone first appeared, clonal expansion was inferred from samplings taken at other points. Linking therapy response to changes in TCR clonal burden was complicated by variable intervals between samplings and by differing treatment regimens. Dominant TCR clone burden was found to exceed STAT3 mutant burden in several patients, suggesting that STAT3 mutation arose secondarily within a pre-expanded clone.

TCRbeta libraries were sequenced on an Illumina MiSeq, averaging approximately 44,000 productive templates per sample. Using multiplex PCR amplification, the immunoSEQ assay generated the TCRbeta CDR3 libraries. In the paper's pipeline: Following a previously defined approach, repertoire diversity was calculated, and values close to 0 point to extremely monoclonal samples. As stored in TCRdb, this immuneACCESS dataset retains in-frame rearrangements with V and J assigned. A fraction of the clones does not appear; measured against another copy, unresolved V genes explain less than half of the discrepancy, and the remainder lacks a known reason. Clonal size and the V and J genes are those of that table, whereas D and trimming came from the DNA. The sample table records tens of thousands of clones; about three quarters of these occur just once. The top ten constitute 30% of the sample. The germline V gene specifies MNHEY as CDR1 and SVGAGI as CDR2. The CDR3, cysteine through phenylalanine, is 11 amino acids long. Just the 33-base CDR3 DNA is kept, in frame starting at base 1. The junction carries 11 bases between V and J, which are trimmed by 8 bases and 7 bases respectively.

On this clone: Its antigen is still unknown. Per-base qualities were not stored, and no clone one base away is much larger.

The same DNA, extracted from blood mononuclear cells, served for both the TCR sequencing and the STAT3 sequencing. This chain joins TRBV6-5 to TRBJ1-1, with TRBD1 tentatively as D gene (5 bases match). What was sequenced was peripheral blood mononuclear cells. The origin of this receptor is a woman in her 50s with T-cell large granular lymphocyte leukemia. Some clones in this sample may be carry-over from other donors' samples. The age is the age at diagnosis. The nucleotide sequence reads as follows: TGTGCCAGCGAACTGAGGGGTGAAGCTTTCTTT. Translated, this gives CASELRGEAFF.